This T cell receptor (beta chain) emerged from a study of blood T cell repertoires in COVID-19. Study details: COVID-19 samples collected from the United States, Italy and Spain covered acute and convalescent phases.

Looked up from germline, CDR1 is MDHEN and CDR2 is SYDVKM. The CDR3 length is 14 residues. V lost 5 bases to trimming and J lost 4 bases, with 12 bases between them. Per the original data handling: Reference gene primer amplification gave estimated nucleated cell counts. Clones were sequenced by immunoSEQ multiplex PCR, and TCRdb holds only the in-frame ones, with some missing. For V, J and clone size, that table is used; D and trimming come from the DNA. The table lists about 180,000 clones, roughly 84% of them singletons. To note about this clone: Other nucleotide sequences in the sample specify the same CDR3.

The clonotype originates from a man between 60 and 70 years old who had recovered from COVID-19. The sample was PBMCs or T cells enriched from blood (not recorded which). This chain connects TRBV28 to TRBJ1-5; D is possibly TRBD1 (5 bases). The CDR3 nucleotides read TGTGCCAGCAGTCCCGGTGGGGGGAATCAGCCCCAGCATTTT. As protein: CASSPGGGNQPQHF.